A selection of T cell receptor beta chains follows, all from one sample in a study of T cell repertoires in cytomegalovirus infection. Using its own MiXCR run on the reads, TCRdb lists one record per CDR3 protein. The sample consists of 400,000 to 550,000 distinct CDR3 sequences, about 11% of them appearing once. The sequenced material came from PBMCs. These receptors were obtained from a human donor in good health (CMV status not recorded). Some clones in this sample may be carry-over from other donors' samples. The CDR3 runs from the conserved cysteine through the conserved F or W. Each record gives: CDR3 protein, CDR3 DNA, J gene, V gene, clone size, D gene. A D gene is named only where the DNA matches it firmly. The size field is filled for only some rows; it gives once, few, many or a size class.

CASSLVIGGNSYEQYF,TGTGCCAGCAGCTTAGTTATCGGGGGGAATTCCTACGAGCAGTACTTC,TRBJ2-7,TRBV7-2,many,TRBD2
CASSPSRVGTDTQYF,TGTGCCAGCAGCCCCTCCAGGGTGGGCACAGATACGCAGTATTTT,TRBJ2-3,TRBV7-6,many,-
CSESVLAKNIQYF,TGCAGTGAAAGCGTCCTAGCCAAAAACATTCAGTACTTC,TRBJ2-4,TRBV20-1,many,-
CASSSGQNNEQFF,TGTGCCAGCAGCTCGGGACAGAACAATGAGCAGTTCTTC,TRBJ2-1,TRBV7-2,many,TRBD1
CASSQDGGRPGNTIYF,TGTGCCAGCAGCCAAGACGGGGGTAGGCCTGGAAACACCATATATTTT,TRBJ1-3,TRBV3-1,many,-
CASSPQRRGEKLFF,TGTGCCAGCAGCCCCCAAAGGCGGGGGGAAAAACTGTTTTTT,TRBJ1-4,TRBV11-2,-,-
CASSGSQVTLLKNEQYF,TGTGCCAGCAGTGGTTCACAGGTTACCCTCTTGAAGAACGAGCAGTACTTC,TRBJ2-7,TRBV12-3/TRBV12-4,many,-
CASSARYRQGAHRRGYTF,TGTGCCAGCAGCGCCCGATACCGACAGGGGGCGCATAGACGTGGCTACACCTTC,TRBJ1-2,TRBV27,few,TRBD1
CSVEDPSIGTDTQYF,TGCAGCGTTGAAGACCCTAGTATTGGCACAGATACGCAGTATTTT,TRBJ2-3,TRBV29-1,-,-
CASSLGDFDGYTF,TGTGCCAGCAGCTTAGGGGATTTCGATGGCTACACCTTC,TRBJ1-2,TRBV7-9,many,-
CASSGRGSHFSGANVLTF,TGTGCCAGCAGCGGCCGGGGGTCTCACTTCTCTGGGGCCAACGTCCTGACTTTC,TRBJ2-6,TRBV27,many,-
CASSEDRSPFF,TGTGCCAGCAGCGAGGACAGAAGTCCTTTCTTT,TRBJ1-1,TRBV2,-,-
CSARGRKGRFNYGYTF,TGCAGTGCTAGAGGGAGGAAAGGTAGATTTAACTATGGCTACACCTTC,TRBJ1-2,TRBV20-1,-,-
CAISRVGETMSDEKLFF,TGTGCCATCTCCCGGGTTGGGGAGACTATGTCCGATGAAAAACTGTTTTTT,TRBJ1-4,TRBV2,many,-
CASSYSSGSVSEQFF,TGTGCCAGCAGTTACTCTAGCGGGAGTGTGAGTGAGCAGTTCTTC,TRBJ2-1,TRBV6-6,many,TRBD2
CASRPGPDGEKLFF,TGTGCCAGCAGACCCGGACCCGACGGTGAAAAACTGTTTTTT,TRBJ1-4,TRBV7-8,few,-
CASSSLRPRDEQFF,TGTGCCAGCAGTTCCCTTAGACCTAGGGATGAGCAGTTCTTC,TRBJ2-1,TRBV28,-,-
CASSPGANTIYF,TGTGCCAGCAGCCCTGGGGCCAACACCATATATTTT,TRBJ1-3,TRBV4-2,-,-
CSARKSGAGETQYF,TGCAGTGCTAGAAAGTCAGGGGCCGGAGAGACCCAGTACTTC,TRBJ2-5,TRBV20-1,-,-
CASSDVRGRDSEAFF,TGTGCCAGCAGTGACGTCAGGGGGCGCGATTCTGAAGCTTTCTTT,TRBJ1-1,TRBV6-6,many,TRBD1